The sequence of this T cell receptor (beta chain) was determined in a study of T cells after yellow fever vaccination. In the study overall: When fractions had low cell numbers, they were prepared with SMART-Seq v4 Ultra Low Input. Study-level points and caveats: Contaminants from the bulk population, in the form of abundant clonotypes, could be found in FACS-sorted repertoires. The booster saw the reappearance of most primary-vaccination clones (approximately 97% CD4, around 90% CD8).

About this clonotype itself: No antigen is known for it.

The CDR3 sequence is 14 residues long. J was trimmed by 5 bases and V by 4 bases; bases with no gene match: 5. Per the germline V gene, CDR1 is SGHVS and CDR2 is FNYEAQ. They built TCR cDNA with 5'RACE template switching, a step that put in a universal primer site and UMIs. MiXCR, applied by TCRdb to the 5' RACE reads, yields one record per CDR3 protein. The sample lists some 320,000 distinct CDR3 sequences; roughly 4.3% were seen once. The gene calls are TRBV7-6 and TRBJ1-2; 9 bases are a match to TRBD1. This TCR was sampled from a man younger than 35 who received the YFV17D yellow fever vaccine. The sample was PBMCs, taken 15 days after the yellow fever booster vaccination. The CDR3 is CASSWKGQGYGYTF. CDR3 in DNA: TGTGCCAGCAGCTGGAAGGGACAGGGTTATGGCTACACCTTC.